The 24 T cell receptor beta chains below were found in one sample sequenced in a study of cytomegalovirus exposure and HLA in healthy donors. Vbeta (60) and Jbeta (13) primers were used in the PCR. The repertoire was sequenced with immunoSEQ multiplex PCR; TCRdb's copy has only in-frame clones and lacks some. The profile shows about 160,000 clones, roughly 90% of them singletons. The sample was PBMCs. The receptors were gathered from a woman aged 18-30 years in good health and CMV-seronegative.

V usage is TRBV30 and J usage is TRBJ1-1; D is unresolved. The CDR3 consists of 14 residues. CDR1 and CDR2 from the germline V gene are GTSNPN and SVGIG (reference sequence). V was trimmed by 0 bases and J by 5 bases, leaving 13 bases between them. CDR3 loop: CAWSVFAGSTEAFF. CDR3 DNA sequence: TGTGCCTGGAGTGTATTTGCGGGGAGTACTGAAGCTTTCTTT.

This clone occurred a few times. The rearrangement links TRBV4-1 to TRBJ2-2; D is unclear. CDR3 length: 15 residues. CDR1 is MGHRA and CDR2 is YSYEKL in the germline V gene. The V end lost 5 bases, the J end lost 6 bases, and 16 bases lay between the germline ends. CDR3: CASSVGHSVSGELFF. CDR3 nucleotides: TGCGCCAGCAGCGTCGGTCATTCCGTGTCCGGGGAGCTGTTTTTT.

There are a few counts of this clone. The V and J genes are TRBV6-5 and TRBJ2-2; weak D call: TRBD2 (6 bases). Germline values: CDR1 MNHEY, CDR2 SVGAGI. Trimming pared 2 bases from V and 7 bases from J, leaving 11 bases between. CDR3 length equals 14 residues. The CDR3 nucleotides read TGTGCCAGCAGTTACCCACTAGCAAACGGGGAGCTGTTTTTT. It codes for CASSYPLANGELFF.

A few counts support this clone. V gene TRBV6-5 combines with J gene TRBJ1-3; D might be TRBD1 (5 bases). The CDR3 sequence is 14 residues long. CDR1 and CDR2 from the germline V gene are MNHEY and SVGAGI. The V and J ends lost 5 bases and 2 bases respectively, with 10 bases between them. The CDR3: CASSNPGAGNTIYF. The CDR3 DNA reads TGTGCCAGCAGTAACCCGGGGGCTGGAAACACCATATATTTT.

V usage is TRBV28 and J usage is TRBJ1-2, with 7 bases aligning to TRBD1. J gave up 8 bases and V 5 bases, and 11 bases lay outside the gene matches. The CDR3 spans 14 residues. Germline CDR1 and CDR2: MDHEN and SYDVKM. This CDR3 reads CASSTGGTVRGYTF. The CDR3 nucleotides read TGTGCCAGCAGTACCGGCGGGACAGTCAGGGGCTACACCTTC.

This clone was counted once. V usage is TRBV2 and J usage is TRBJ2-5; 7 bases are shared with TRBD2. The DNA end is more similar to TRBJ2-7, so the J call may be wrong. CDR3 length equals 13 residues. Germline CDR1 SNHLY, CDR2 FYNNEI. The CDR3 spells CASRGDYPYEQYF. The CDR3 bases are TGTGCCAGCAGAGGGGACTACCCCTACGAGCAGTACTTC.

The rearrangement joins TRBV9 to TRBJ1-2; maybe TRBD1 (6 bases). The CDR3 consists of 15 residues. In germline, CDR1 is SGDLS, CDR2 YYNGEE. The V gene lost 3 bases and the J gene lost 6 bases, with 18 bases spanning the gap. CDR3: CASSAYSQGLDGYTF. Here the CDR3 DNA reads TGTGCCAGCAGCGCATACTCACAGGGCCTTGATGGCTACACCTTC.

The V call is TRBV5-1, the J call TRBJ2-1, with D possibly being TRBD2 (5 bases). CDR3 length equals 17 residues. Per germline, CDR1 SGHRS and CDR2 YFSETQ. Between the trimmed V and J ends, which lost 5 bases and 4 bases, there was a span of 22 bases. The CDR3, as DNA: TGCGCCAGCAGAACGGTTCCGGTGGGAGTAGTATACAATGAGCAGTTCTTC. Amino acids: CASRTVPVGVVYNEQFF.

The chain combines TRBV18 with TRBJ1-1, with 10 bases matching TRBD1. The CDR3 sequence is 14 residues long. Germline CDR1 KGHSH, CDR2 LQKENI. The V gene end was trimmed by 4 bases and the J gene end by 4 bases; junction bases not matched to a gene: 3. DNA of the CDR3: TGTGCCAGCTCACAGGGACAGGGGAGCACTGAAGCTTTCTTT. It yields the protein CASSQGQGSTEAFF.

J is TRBJ2-6 and V is TRBV5-1; D gene ambiguous. CDR1 and CDR2 from the germline V gene are SGHRS and YFSETQ. The length of the CDR3 is 15 residues. Deletions cut 1 base from V and 1 base from J, with 6 bases between. The CDR3 loop is CASSLIYSGANVLTF. The CDR3 DNA sequence: TGCGCCAGCAGCTTGATTTATTCTGGGGCCAACGTCCTGACTTTC.

J is TRBJ1-5 and V is TRBV6-1; 9 nucleotides agree with TRBD1. This CDR3 is built from 15 residues. V shed 7 bases, J shed 5 bases, and the junction held 9 bases outside the gene matches. Germline CDR1 MNHNS, CDR2 SASEGT. CDR3 in DNA: TGTGCCAGCACCCTAGGGACAGGGTTGGATCAGCCCCAGCATTTT. It codes for CASTLGTGLDQPQHF.

CDR3 sequence (DNA): TGCGCCAGCAGCCAAGGACTAGCGGGGGGGTTCGATGAGCAGTTCTTC. Amino acid sequence: CASSQGLAGGFDEQFF. The chain uses TRBV4-1 and TRBJ2-1; 14 bases line up with TRBD2. The V gene end was trimmed by 1 base and the J gene end by 8 bases; junction bases not matched to a gene: 4. The CDR3 runs to 16 residues. CDR1 MGHRA and CDR2 YSYEKL come from the germline V gene.

The genes are TRBV5-1 and TRBJ1-2, with 9 bases lining up with TRBD1. V lost 2 bases to trimming and J lost 5 bases; unmatched junction nucleotides: 1. The CDR3 length is 13 residues. Germline V gene data show CDR1 as SGHRS and CDR2 as YFSETQ. The CDR3 sequence: CASSFGTGYGYTF. The CDR3, as DNA: TGCGCCAGCAGCTTCGGGACAGGGTATGGCTACACCTTC.

This clone was observed once. The gene calls are TRBV5-8 and TRBJ2-5; TRBD2 aligns across 15 bases. Germline V gives CDR1 SGHTS, CDR2 YDEGEE. The CDR3 has 17 amino acids. V lost 4 bases, J lost 0 bases, and 4 bases stayed unmatched. The CDR3 reads CASSPGTSGGYQETQYF. The CDR3 DNA reads as TGTGCCAGCAGCCCAGGGACTAGCGGGGGGTACCAAGAGACCCAGTACTTC.

The genes are TRBV2 and TRBJ2-5; 7 nucleotides agree with TRBD2. Losses at the gene ends were 2 bases for V and 0 bases for J; bases not matched to a gene: 6. The CDR3 has 16 amino acids. Germline V lookup: CDR1 SNHLY, CDR2 FYNNEI. Here the CDR3 DNA reads TGTGCCAGCAGTGAATTGGGCGGGAGAGACCAAGAGACCCAGTACTTC. Translated: CASSELGGRDQETQYF.

For this clone: This sample also contains other DNA sequences that code for the same CDR3. J is TRBJ2-2 and V is TRBV7-6; 11 bases line up with TRBD2. The CDR3 runs to 16 residues. Looked up from germline, CDR1 is SGHVS and CDR2 is FNYEAQ. The ends lost 5 bases at V and 1 base at J; junction bases unmatched: 3. Here the CDR3 DNA reads TGTGCCAGCAGCCGGGGACTAGCGGTGAACACCGGGGAGCTGTTTTTT. It codes for CASSRGLAVNTGELFF.

The V and J genes are TRBV28 and TRBJ2-7; 8 positions agree with TRBD1. The CDR3 is 12 amino acids. Germline V lookup: CDR1 MDHEN, CDR2 SYDVKM. The trim removed 4 bases at V and 5 bases at J, leaving 1 base unmatched. The CDR3 sequence is CASSSTGDEQYF. CDR3 DNA sequence: TGTGCCAGCAGTTCGACAGGGGACGAGCAGTACTTC.

V gene TRBV28 combines with J gene TRBJ1-2; D unresolved. V gave up 7 bases and J gave up 2 bases, with 5 bases separating them. This CDR3 comprises 11 residues. CDR1 and CDR2 (germline): MDHEN, SYDVKM. The CDR3 spells CASKRNYGYTF. The CDR3 bases are TGTGCCAGCAAACGGAACTATGGCTACACCTTC.

This clone was seen more than once but under ten times. The CDR3 nucleotides read TGTGCCAGCAGTGAAAGGTATAGCGGGGGAATACTTGGCTATGAGCAGTTCTTC. It codes for CASSERYSGGILGYEQFF. This sequence joins TRBV2 and TRBJ2-1; the match to TRBD2 covers 9 bases. J gave up 8 bases and V 2 bases, and 16 bases lay outside the gene matches. Germline assignment: CDR1 SNHLY and CDR2 FYNNEI. The CDR3 runs to 18 residues.

The chain carries TRBV5-8 and TRBJ2-3; 7 bases agree with TRBD1. After removal of 1 base from V and 6 bases from J, the junction contained 2 bases not matched to a gene. Per germline, CDR1 SGHTS and CDR2 YDEGEE. The CDR3 is made up of 13 amino acids. CDR3 region: CASSLQGDDTQYF. The CDR3 DNA reads TGTGCCAGCAGCTTGCAGGGGGATGATACGCAGTATTTT.

This rearrangement joins TRBV19 to TRBJ2-3; tentative D call: TRBD2 (5 bases). This CDR3 is built from 14 residues. From germline, CDR1 is LNHDA and CDR2 SQIVND (reference sequence). V shed 3 bases and J shed 10 bases, with 17 bases lying between them. The CDR3 is CASSIGRNPLAQYF. The DNA for the CDR3 is TGTGCCAGTAGTATTGGGAGAAACCCTTTGGCGCAGTATTTT.

This chain joins TRBV2 and TRBJ2-7; D ambiguous. The CDR3 has 10 residues. Germline V lookup: CDR1 SNHLY, CDR2 FYNNEI. Trimming stripped 6 bases from V and 3 bases from J, with 3 bases between. CDR3 sequence reads: CASSNYEQYF. The CDR3 coding sequence is TGTGCCAGCAGCAACTACGAGCAGTACTTC.

V usage is TRBV5-1 and J usage is TRBJ1-1; D is possibly TRBD1 (6 bases). This CDR3 has 17 amino acids. The V gene lost 6 bases and the J gene lost 0 bases, with 21 bases spanning the gap. In germline, CDR1 is SGHRS, CDR2 YFSETQ. The CDR3 reads CASTPPRQAFMNTEAFF. CDR3 bases: TGCGCCAGCACCCCCCCCCGACAGGCGTTTATGAACACTGAAGCTTTCTTT.

This clone has just one count. The V gene is TRBV28, the J gene TRBJ1-2, with TRBD1 as a possible D gene (6 bases). The germline V gene encodes CDR1 MDHEN and CDR2 SYDVKM. CDR3 size: 13 residues. V lost 1 base and J 8 bases, leaving 11 bases between the germline ends. This CDR3 reads CASSLSDRKGYTF. The CDR3 DNA follows: TGTGCCAGCAGTTTATCCGACAGGAAGGGCTACACCTTC.